This paragraph reports one TCR beta chain. This clone's antigen is unknown. Per-base qualities were not stored, and no clone one base away is much larger. The source of the sample is a study of tumor-infiltrating lymphocytes in localized non-small cell lung cancer (dated by TCRdb to the early 2020s). Broadly, across the study: Patients whose samples were collected after neoadjuvant chemotherapy, as well as both smokers and never-smokers and several histologies, were included in the cohort. Resected tumor tissue and uninvolved lung tissue described as non-adjacent to the tumor were contributed by each patient, with both tissues obtained from the same patient. TCR sequencing was one of several integrated assays, alongside flow cytometry, multiplex immunofluorescence, RNA-seq, exome sequencing and proteomics, applied to the same patients. The overall ICON cohort comprised over 120 surgical patients with localized non-small cell lung cancer whose tumors were resected. For more than 45 patients, immunoSEQ T-cell fraction was compared between paired tumor and uninvolved lung.

The immunoSEQ assay used for TCR sequencing gave the T-cell fraction in both tumor and uninvolved lung tissue. The paper's data handling went like this. In the survival analysis, patients were divided into a high T-cell fraction group (upper tertile) and a low T-cell fraction group (lower two tertiles), and the two groups were compared using a log-rank test. A signed-rank test was used to test differences in T-cell fraction between paired tumor and uninvolved lung samples. TCRdb holds this immuneACCESS table with in-frame rearrangements only. Some clones are missing; in checked studies, unresolved V genes explain under half, and the rest has no known cause. Clone size and V and J calls were adopted from that table, with D and trimming inferred from the DNA. The sample table contains about 15,000 clones; only one count was recorded for less than 80% of them. The top ten constitute over 5% of the sample.

Taken from cysteine to phenylalanine, the CDR3 has 14 residues. CDR3 DNA is the only sequence kept; it has 42 bases, read in frame from the first base. Deletion took 8 bases off V and 5 bases off J, with a span of 15 bases between the germline ends. CDR1 and CDR2 were assigned from the germline V gene (reference sequence) as LNHDA and SQIVND. General findings and caveats noted by the study authors: Because different pieces of the same tissue were used for different assays, technical variation could not be separated from intratumor heterogeneity. Assay coverage differed among patients according to how much tissue was available, so only a subset of the cohort had TCR sequencing. Tumor T-cell fraction from TCR sequencing was not associated with recurrence-free survival (p = 0.61). In line with immunofluorescence CD3 counts, TCRbeta sequencing supported higher T cell infiltration in tumors compared with uninvolved lung tissue. No difference in TCR-derived T-cell fraction was observed between the flow cytometry-defined immunotypes IM1 (good prognosis) and IM2 (poor prognosis).

Enrollment in ICON was initiated in April 2016, and the last patient was enrolled in late 2018. From a subcohort of around 78 patients, fresh tumor and matched uninvolved tissue were collected for in-depth immune analyses, including TCR sequencing. DNA isolated from bulk tissue, without cell sorting, was used for TCR sequencing. The sequenced sample consisted of lung tumor tissue. This sequence uses TRBV19 and TRBJ2-2, with the D gene uncertain. The sequence came from a human donor with non-small cell lung cancer. The sequenced DNA: TGTGCCAGTTCTACTCACTCCCCAACCGGGGAGCTGTTTTTT. Translated, it reads CASSTHSPTGELFF.